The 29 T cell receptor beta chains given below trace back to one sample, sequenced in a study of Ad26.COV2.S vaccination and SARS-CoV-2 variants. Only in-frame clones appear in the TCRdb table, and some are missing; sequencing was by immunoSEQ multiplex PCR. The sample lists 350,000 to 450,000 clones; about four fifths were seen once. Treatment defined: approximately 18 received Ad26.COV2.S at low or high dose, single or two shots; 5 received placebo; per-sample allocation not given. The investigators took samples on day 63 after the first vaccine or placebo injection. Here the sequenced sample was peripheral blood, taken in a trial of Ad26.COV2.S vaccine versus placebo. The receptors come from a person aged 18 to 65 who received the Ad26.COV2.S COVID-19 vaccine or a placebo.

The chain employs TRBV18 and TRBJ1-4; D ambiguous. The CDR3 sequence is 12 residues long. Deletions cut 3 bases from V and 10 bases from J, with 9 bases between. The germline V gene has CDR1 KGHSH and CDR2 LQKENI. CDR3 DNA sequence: TGTGCCAGCTCACCTAGAGAGGGAAAACTGTTTTTT. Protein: CASSPREGKLFF.

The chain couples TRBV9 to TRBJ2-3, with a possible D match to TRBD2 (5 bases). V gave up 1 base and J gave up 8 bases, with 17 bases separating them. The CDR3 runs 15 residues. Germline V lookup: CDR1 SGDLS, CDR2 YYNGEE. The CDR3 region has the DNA TGTGCCAGCAGCGTAAATAGCGTTCCCTGGGGTACGCAGTATTTT. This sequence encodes CASSVNSVPWGTQYF.

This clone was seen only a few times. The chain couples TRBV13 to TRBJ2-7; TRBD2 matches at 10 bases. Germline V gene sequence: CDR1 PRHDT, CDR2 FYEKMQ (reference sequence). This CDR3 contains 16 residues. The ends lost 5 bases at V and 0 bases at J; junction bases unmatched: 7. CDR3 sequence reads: CASSQKLAGSSYEQYF. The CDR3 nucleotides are TGTGCCAGCAGCCAGAAACTAGCGGGGAGCTCCTACGAGCAGTACTTC. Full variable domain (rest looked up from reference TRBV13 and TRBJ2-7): AAGVIQSPRHLIKEKRETATLKCYPIPRHDTVYWYQQGPGQDPQFLISFYEKMQSDKGSIPDRFSAQQFSDYHSELNMSSLELGDSALYFCASSQKLAGSSYEQYFGPGTRLTVT.

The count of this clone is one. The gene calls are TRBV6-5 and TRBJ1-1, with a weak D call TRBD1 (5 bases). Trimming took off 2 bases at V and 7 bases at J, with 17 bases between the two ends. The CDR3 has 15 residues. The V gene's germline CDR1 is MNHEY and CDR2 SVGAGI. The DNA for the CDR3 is TGTGCCAGCAGTTACGAGCAGCCTCTAGGGGTTGAAGCTTTCTTT. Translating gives CASSYEQPLGVEAFF.

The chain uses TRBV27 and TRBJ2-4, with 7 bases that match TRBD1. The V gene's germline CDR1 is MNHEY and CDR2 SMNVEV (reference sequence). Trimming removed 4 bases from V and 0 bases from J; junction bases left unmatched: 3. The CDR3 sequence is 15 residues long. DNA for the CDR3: TGTGCCAGCAGTTCAGGACAGGTAGCCAAAAACATTCAGTACTTC. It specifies CASSSGQVAKNIQYF.

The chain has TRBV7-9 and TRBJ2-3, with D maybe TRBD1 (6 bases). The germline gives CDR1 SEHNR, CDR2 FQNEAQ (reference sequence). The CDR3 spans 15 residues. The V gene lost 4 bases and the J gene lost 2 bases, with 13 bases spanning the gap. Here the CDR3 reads CASSSRDTSTDTQYF. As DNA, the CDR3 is TGTGCCAGCAGCTCTCGGGACACCTCCACAGATACGCAGTATTTT.

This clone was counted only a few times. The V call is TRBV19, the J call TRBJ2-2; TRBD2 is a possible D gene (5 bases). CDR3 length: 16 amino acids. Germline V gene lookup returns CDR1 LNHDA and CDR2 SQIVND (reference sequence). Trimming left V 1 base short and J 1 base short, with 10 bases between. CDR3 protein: CASSIGPGLNTGELFF. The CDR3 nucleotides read TGTGCCAGTAGTATAGGTCCAGGACTGAACACCGGGGAGCTGTTTTTT.

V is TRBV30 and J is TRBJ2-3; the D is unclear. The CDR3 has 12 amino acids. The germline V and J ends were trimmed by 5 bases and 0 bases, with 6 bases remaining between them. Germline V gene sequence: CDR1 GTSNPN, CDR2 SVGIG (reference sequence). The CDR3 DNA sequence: TGTGCCTGGGGTTACAGCACAGATACGCAGTATTTT. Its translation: CAWGYSTDTQYF.

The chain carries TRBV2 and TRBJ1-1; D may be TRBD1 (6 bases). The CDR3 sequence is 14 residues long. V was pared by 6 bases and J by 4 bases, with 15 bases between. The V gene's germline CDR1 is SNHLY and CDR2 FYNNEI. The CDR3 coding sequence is TGTGCCAGCAGGGGGGCGGCGGGAAGCACTGAAGCTTTCTTT. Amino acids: CASRGAAGSTEAFF.

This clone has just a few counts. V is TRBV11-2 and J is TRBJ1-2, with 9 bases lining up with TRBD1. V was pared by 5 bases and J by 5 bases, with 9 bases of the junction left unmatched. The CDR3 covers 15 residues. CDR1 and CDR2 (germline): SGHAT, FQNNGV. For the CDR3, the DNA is TGTGCCAGCAGCCTCCTGGGACAGGGCTCTTATGGCTACACCTTC. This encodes CASSLLGQGSYGYTF.

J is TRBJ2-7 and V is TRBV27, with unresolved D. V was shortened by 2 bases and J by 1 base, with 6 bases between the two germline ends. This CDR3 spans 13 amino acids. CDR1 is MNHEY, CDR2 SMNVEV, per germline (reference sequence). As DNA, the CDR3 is TGTGCCAGCAGTTTAATAGGGTCCTACGAGCAGTACTTC. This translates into CASSLIGSYEQYF.

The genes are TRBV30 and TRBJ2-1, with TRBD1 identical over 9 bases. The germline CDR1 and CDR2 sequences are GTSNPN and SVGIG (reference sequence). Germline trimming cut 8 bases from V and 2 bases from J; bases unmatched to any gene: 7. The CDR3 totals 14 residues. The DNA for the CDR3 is TGTGCCGGGAAAAGACAGGGGGCCTACAATGAGCAGTTCTTC. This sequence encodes CAGKRQGAYNEQFF.

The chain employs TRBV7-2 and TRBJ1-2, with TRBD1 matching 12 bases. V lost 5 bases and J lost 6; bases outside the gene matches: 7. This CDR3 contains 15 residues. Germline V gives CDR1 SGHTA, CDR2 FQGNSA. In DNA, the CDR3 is TGTGCCAGCAGCAAACGCGGGGACAGGGGGCATGGCTACACCTTC. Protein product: CASSKRGDRGHGYTF. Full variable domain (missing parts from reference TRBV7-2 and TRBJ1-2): GAGVSQSPSNKVTEKGKDVELRCDPISGHTALYWYRQSLGQGLEFLIYFQGNSAPDKSGLPSDRFSAERTGGSVSTLTIQRTQQEDSAVYLCASSKRGDRGHGYTFGSGTRLTVV.

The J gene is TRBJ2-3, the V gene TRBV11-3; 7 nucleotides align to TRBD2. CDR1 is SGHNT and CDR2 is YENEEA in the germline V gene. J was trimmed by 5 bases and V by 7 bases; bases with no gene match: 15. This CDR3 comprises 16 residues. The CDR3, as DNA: TGTGCCAGCACCGCGAGGCGGGGGAGGGGAGGAGATACGCAGTATTTT. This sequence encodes CASTARRGRGGDTQYF.

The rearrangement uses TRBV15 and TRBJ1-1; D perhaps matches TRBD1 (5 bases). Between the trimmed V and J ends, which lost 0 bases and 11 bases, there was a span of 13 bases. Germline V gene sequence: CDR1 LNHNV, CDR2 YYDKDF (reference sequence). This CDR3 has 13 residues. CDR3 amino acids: CATSRDMGEHAFF. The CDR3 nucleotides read TGTGCCACCAGCAGAGATATGGGGGAACACGCTTTCTTT.

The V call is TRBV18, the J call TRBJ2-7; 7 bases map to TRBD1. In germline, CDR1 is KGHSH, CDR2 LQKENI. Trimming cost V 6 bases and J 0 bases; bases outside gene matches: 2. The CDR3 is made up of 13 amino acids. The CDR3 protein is CASSAGGSYEQYF. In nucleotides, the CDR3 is TGTGCCAGCTCGGCAGGGGGCTCCTACGAGCAGTACTTC.

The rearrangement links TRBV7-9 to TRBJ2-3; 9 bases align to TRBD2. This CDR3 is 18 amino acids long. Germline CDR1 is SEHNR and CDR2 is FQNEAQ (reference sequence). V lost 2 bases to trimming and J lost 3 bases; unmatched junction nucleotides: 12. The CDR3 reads CASSLKGLSGSITDTQYF. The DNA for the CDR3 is TGTGCCAGCAGCTTAAAGGGCCTTAGCGGGAGTATAACAGATACGCAGTATTTT.

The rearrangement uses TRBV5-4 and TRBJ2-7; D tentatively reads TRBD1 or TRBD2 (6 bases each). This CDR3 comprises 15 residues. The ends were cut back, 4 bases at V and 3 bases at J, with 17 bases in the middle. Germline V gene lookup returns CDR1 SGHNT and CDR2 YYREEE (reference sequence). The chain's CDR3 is CASSGGRVSDYEQYF. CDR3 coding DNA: TGTGCCAGCAGCGGGGGGCGGGTTAGCGACTACGAGCAGTACTTC.

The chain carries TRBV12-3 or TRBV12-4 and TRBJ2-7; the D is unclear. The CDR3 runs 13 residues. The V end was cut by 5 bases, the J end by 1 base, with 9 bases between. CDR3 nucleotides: TGTGCCAGCAGTATGAGAATATCCTACGAGCAGTACTTC. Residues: CASSMRISYEQYF.

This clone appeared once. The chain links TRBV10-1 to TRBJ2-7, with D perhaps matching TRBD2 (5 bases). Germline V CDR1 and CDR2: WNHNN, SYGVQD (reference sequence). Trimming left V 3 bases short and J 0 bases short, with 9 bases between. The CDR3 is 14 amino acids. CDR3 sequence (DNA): TGCGCCAGCAGTGACCCGGGGAGCTCCTACGAGCAGTACTTC. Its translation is CASSDPGSSYEQYF.

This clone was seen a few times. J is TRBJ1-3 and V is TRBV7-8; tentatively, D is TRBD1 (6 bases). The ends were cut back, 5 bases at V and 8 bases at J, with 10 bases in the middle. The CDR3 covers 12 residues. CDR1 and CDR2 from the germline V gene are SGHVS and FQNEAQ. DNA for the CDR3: TGTGCCAGCAGCCCGGGACAAGACACCATATATTTT. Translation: CASSPGQDTIYF.

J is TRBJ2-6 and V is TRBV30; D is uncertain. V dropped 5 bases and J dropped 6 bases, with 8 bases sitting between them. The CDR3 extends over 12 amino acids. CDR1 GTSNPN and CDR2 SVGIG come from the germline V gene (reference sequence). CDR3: CAWDRLANVLTF. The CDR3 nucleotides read TGTGCCTGGGACCGACTGGCCAACGTCCTGACTTTC.

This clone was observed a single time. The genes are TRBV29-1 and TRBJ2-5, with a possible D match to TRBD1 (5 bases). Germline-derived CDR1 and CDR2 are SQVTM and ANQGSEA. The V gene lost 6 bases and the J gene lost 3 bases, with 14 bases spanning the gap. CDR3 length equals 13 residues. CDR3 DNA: TGCAGCGTCGTGGACAAGTGGGAAGAGACCCAGTACTTC. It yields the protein CSVVDKWEETQYF.

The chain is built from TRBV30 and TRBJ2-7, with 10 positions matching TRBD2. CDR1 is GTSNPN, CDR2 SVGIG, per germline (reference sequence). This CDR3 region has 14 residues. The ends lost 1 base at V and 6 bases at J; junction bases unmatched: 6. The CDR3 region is CAWSGLAGDGEQYF. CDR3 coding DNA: TGTGCCTGGAGTGGACTAGCGGGTGACGGCGAGCAGTACTTC.

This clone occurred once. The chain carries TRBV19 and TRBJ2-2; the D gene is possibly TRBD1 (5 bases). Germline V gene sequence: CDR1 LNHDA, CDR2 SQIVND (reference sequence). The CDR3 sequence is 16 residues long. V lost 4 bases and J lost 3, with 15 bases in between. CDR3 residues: CASSSSRAHYTGELFF. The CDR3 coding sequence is TGTGCCAGTAGTAGTTCCAGGGCTCATTACACCGGGGAGCTGTTTTTT.

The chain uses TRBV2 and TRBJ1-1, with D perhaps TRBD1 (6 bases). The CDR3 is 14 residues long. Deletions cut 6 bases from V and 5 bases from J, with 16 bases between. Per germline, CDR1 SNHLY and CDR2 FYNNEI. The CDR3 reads CASRITGSGTEAFF. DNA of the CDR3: TGTGCCAGCAGAATAACAGGGTCGGGAACTGAAGCTTTCTTT.

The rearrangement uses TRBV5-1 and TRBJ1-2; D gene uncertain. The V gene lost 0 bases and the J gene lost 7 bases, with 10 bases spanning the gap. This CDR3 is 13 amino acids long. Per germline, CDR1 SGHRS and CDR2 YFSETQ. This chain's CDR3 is CASSLVGESGYTF. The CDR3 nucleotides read TGCGCCAGCAGCTTGGTTGGGGAGTCTGGCTACACCTTC.

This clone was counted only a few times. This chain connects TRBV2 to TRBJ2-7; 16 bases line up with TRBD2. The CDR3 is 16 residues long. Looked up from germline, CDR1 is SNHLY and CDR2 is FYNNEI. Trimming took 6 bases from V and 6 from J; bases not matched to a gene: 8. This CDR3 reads CASSQGLAGGRIEQYF. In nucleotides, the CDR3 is TGTGCCAGCAGCCAGGGACTAGCGGGAGGGAGGATCGAGCAGTACTTC.

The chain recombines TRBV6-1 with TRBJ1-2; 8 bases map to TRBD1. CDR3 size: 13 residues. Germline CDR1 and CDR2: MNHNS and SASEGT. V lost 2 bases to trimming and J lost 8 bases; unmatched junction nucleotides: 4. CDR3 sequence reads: CASSEQGAGGYTF. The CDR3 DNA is TGTGCCAGCAGTGAACAGGGGGCGGGAGGCTACACCTTC.